Listed here are 21 T cell receptor beta chains from one sample, sequenced in a study of vaccination effects on CD4 cells after COVID-19. Before any sequencing was done, the ViraFEST assay used viral peptide pools to expand antigen-specific CD4+ T cells. Cells that had been cultured for roughly 9 days were the source of isolated CD4+ T cells. The participants, recipients of two vaccine doses, got either BNT162b2 or mRNA-1273. No antigen is known for these receptors. Assay: immunoSEQ multiplex PCR; the TCRdb copy retains only in-frame clones and omits some. Of some 16,000 clones listed, about 80% are singletons. Sample: CD4+ T cells from PBMCs cultured with HCoV-NL63 spike peptides, taken after COVID-19 vaccination. These receptors were collected from a human donor who received a COVID-19 vaccine.

In its sample, this clone was seen once. J is TRBJ1-2 and V is TRBV5-6, with TRBD1 identical over 8 bases. The CDR3 is 13 amino acids. Trimming removed 4 bases from V and 4 bases from J; junction bases left unmatched: 3. Germline V CDR1 and CDR2: SGHDT, YYEEEE. The CDR3 protein is CASSPDRGYGYTF. The CDR3 nucleotides are TGTGCCAGCAGCCCTGACAGGGGCTATGGCTACACCTTC. The variable domain in full, completed from reference TRBV5-6 and TRBJ1-2, reads DAGVTQSPTHLIKTRGQQVTLRCSPKSGHDTVSWYQQALGQGPQFIFQYYEEEERQRGNFPDRFSGHQFPNYSSELNVNALLLGDSALYLCASSPDRGYGYTFGSGTRLTVV.

The chain links TRBV15 to TRBJ2-5, with a weak D call TRBD2 (7 bases). This CDR3 contains 14 residues. The V gene lost 6 bases and the J gene lost 4 bases, with 15 bases spanning the gap. The germline CDR1 and CDR2 sequences are LNHNV and YYDKDF (reference sequence). The CDR3, as DNA: TGTGCCACCAGTAGGGGGACTAAAGGAGAGACCCAGTACTTC. It specifies CATSRGTKGETQYF.

The J gene is TRBJ1-5, the V gene TRBV27; D is uncertain. CDR1 is MNHEY and CDR2 is SMNVEV in the germline V gene (reference sequence). This CDR3 contains 15 residues. The germline V and J ends were trimmed by 7 bases and 7 bases, with 20 bases remaining between them. Here the CDR3 reads CASKTTPGVGQPQHF. As DNA, the CDR3 is TGTGCCAGCAAGACGACCCCTGGTGTTGGCCAGCCCCAGCATTTT.

V usage is TRBV25-1 and J usage is TRBJ1-1, with a tentative D call TRBD1 (5 bases). V lost 6 bases, J lost 1 base, and 15 bases lay in between. The germline V gene has CDR1 MGHDK and CDR2 SYGVNS. The CDR3 runs 15 residues. CDR3: CASRGGWSGNTEAFF. Written as DNA, the CDR3 is TGTGCCAGCAGGGGGGGTTGGTCGGGGAACACTGAAGCTTTCTTT.

The V call is TRBV5-1, the J call TRBJ1-4, with 9 bases matching TRBD1. CDR3 size: 15 residues. Trimming cost V 1 base and J 8 bases; bases outside gene matches: 6. Germline V CDR1 and CDR2: SGHRS, YFSETQ. CDR3 region: CASSLPGQGGEKLFF. The CDR3 DNA reads as TGCGCCAGCAGCTTGCCGGGACAGGGTGGCGAAAAACTGTTTTTT.

The J gene is TRBJ2-3, the V gene TRBV16; D uncertain. This CDR3 has 13 residues. V lost 0 bases and J lost 9, with 10 bases in between. Germline V gene sequence: CDR1 KGHSY, CDR2 FQNENV. The CDR3 sequence: CASSQSRQETQYF. Here the CDR3 DNA reads TGTGCCAGCAGCCAATCACGGCAGGAAACGCAGTATTTT. Looking up the rest from reference TRBV16 and TRBJ2-3 gives the full variable domain: GEEVAQTPKHLVRGEGQKAKLYCAPIKGHSYVFWYQQVLKNEFKFLISFQNENVFDETGMPKERFSAKCLPNSPCSLEIQATKLEDSAVYFCASSQSRQETQYFGPGTRLTVL.

The V and J genes are TRBV18 and TRBJ1-1; D gene uncertain. Germline V gives CDR1 KGHSH, CDR2 LQKENI. Trimming took off 2 bases at V and 1 base at J, with 8 bases between the two ends. The CDR3 has 14 residues. CDR3 protein: CASSPEAGNTEAFF. The CDR3 nucleotides are TGTGCCAGCTCACCAGAGGCAGGGAACACTGAAGCTTTCTTT.

The gene calls are TRBV7-9 and TRBJ2-5; 8 bases align to TRBD1. Germline-derived CDR1 and CDR2 are SEHNR and FQNEAQ (reference sequence). CDR3 length: 14 residues. With V trimmed by 5 bases and J by 4 bases, 6 bases remained unmatched. The CDR3 protein is CASSVQGGVETQYF. The CDR3 DNA reads TGTGCCAGCAGCGTACAGGGGGGTGTAGAGACCCAGTACTTC. The full variable domain, in which reference TRBV7-9 and TRBJ2-5 provide the parts outside the CDR3, is DTGVSQNPRHKITKRGQNVTFRCDPISEHNRLYWYRQTLGQGPEFLTYFQNEAQLEKSRLLSDRFSAERPKGSFSTLEIQRTEQGDSAMYLCASSVQGGVETQYFGPGTRLLVL.

The genes are TRBV19 and TRBJ1-6; no reliable D call. This CDR3 spans 15 amino acids. Germline assignment: CDR1 LNHDA and CDR2 SQIVND (reference sequence). With 3 bases removed from V and 4 bases from J, the gap between germline ends came to 10 bases. CDR3 sequence reads: CASSIRAGYNSPLHF. CDR3 coding DNA: TGTGCCAGTAGTATCCGGGCCGGATATAATTCACCCCTCCACTTT.

The rearrangement uses TRBV28 and TRBJ2-7; tentative D call: TRBD2 (5 bases). Germline CDR1 is MDHEN and CDR2 is SYDVKM. The CDR3 has 13 residues. The CDR3 sequence is CVSRGPFPYEQYF. DNA for the CDR3: TGTGTTTCTCGGGGTCCCTTCCCCTACGAGCAGTACTTC.

This clone has only one observation. This sequence joins TRBV15 and TRBJ1-2; 8 bases align to TRBD1. This CDR3 spans 18 amino acids. The V segment lost 1 base and the J segment 8 bases; nucleotides outside the gene matches: 18. Germline CDR1 LNHNV, CDR2 YYDKDF (reference sequence). CDR3: CATSRGPTDRDRLRGYTF. Here the CDR3 DNA reads TGTGCCACCAGCAGAGGGCCCACGGACAGGGATCGCCTCAGGGGCTACACCTTC.

CDR3 nucleotide sequence: TGTGCCAGCAGTTACCTGGGAGGGCCATACGAGCAGTACTTC. Translated, it gives CASSYLGGPYEQYF. The chain links TRBV6-5 to TRBJ2-7; 7 positions match TRBD2. From germline, CDR1 is MNHEY and CDR2 SVGAGI. The CDR3 sequence is 14 residues long. The ends lost 2 bases at V and 4 bases at J; junction bases unmatched: 5.

Only one count was recorded for this clone. The chain links TRBV15 to TRBJ2-5; 7 positions agree with TRBD2. CDR1 is LNHNV and CDR2 is YYDKDF in the germline V gene (reference sequence). With 5 bases clipped from V and 5 bases from J, the junction kept 8 bases outside the gene matches. The CDR3 sequence is 14 residues long. CDR3 region: CATSGRGGSETQYF. DNA of the CDR3: TGTGCCACCAGCGGGAGAGGCGGGAGTGAGACCCAGTACTTC.

This chain connects TRBV4-3 to TRBJ2-7; D is perhaps TRBD1 or TRBD2 (7 bases each). This CDR3 contains 16 residues. Germline assignment: CDR1 LGHNA and CDR2 YSLEER. Trimming removed 1 base from V and 1 base from J, with 14 bases in between. CDR3 nucleotides: TGCGCCAGCAGCCAAGGCCCAGGGGGGGGGTCCTACGAGCAGTACTTC. As protein: CASSQGPGGGSYEQYF.

CDR3 region: CASTAAGGRGETQYF. CDR3 sequence (DNA): TGTGCCAGCACTGCGGCGGGGGGCCGGGGGGAGACCCAGTACTTC. V usage is TRBV2 and J usage is TRBJ2-5, with 8 bases identical to TRBD2. The germline gives CDR1 SNHLY, CDR2 FYNNEI. The CDR3 covers 15 residues. With 7 bases clipped from V and 5 bases from J, the junction kept 12 bases outside the gene matches.

V is TRBV5-1 and J is TRBJ2-7; 15 bases match TRBD2. CDR1 and CDR2 from the germline V gene are SGHRS and YFSETQ. V lost 4 bases, J lost 2 bases, and 7 bases stayed unmatched. This CDR3 contains 17 residues. CDR3 sequence reads: CASSPGLAGGRPYEQYF. For the CDR3, the DNA is TGCGCCAGCAGCCCGGGACTAGCGGGAGGTAGGCCCTACGAGCAGTACTTC.

J is TRBJ2-7 and V is TRBV5-1; D call uncertain. The germline V gene has CDR1 SGHRS and CDR2 YFSETQ. The CDR3 has 13 residues. Trimming left V 0 bases short and J 4 bases short, with 8 bases between. The CDR3 loop reads CASSLDSRYEQYF. CDR3 coding DNA: TGCGCCAGCAGCTTGGACAGTCGGTACGAGCAGTACTTC. The variable domain in full, with the rest retrieved from reference TRBV5-1 and TRBJ2-7, is KAGVTQTPRYLIKTRGQQVTLSCSPISGHRSVSWYQQTPGQGLQFLFEYFSETQRNKGNFPGRFSGRQFSNSRSEMNVSTLELGDSALYLCASSLDSRYEQYFGPGTRLTVT.

V and J are TRBV29-1 and TRBJ1-3, with TRBD1 matching 12 bases. This CDR3 is built from 14 residues. In germline, CDR1 is SQVTM, CDR2 ANQGSEA. The junction had 3 bases not matched to a gene; V was cut back by 6 bases and J by 3 bases. In DNA, the CDR3 is TGCAGCGTGGGGACAGGGGGCTTTGGAAACACCATATATTTT. This encodes CSVGTGGFGNTIYF.

In this sample, this clone turned up once. The V gene is TRBV4-1, the J gene TRBJ2-7, with D perhaps TRBD1 (5 bases). The germline V gene has CDR1 MGHRA and CDR2 YSYEKL. The CDR3 length is 16 residues. V gave up 3 bases and J gave up 3 bases, with 18 bases separating them. The DNA for the CDR3 is TGCGCCAGCAGCCAGATGGCAGGGCCCCCTTTCTACGAGCAGTACTTC. This translates into CASSQMAGPPFYEQYF.

This rearrangement joins TRBV28 to TRBJ2-3; perhaps TRBD2 as D (7 bases). V dropped 2 bases and J dropped 6 bases, with 18 bases sitting between them. CDR3 size: 16 residues. Germline CDR1 is MDHEN and CDR2 is SYDVKM. The CDR3 region has the DNA TGTGCCAGCAGTTTAGGGGGGGCGCAGAATTCTGATACGCAGTATTTT. Translated: CASSLGGAQNSDTQYF.

The chain carries TRBV4-1 and TRBJ2-1; D uncertain. The CDR3 is 15 residues long. The V gene lost 0 bases and the J gene lost 2 bases, with 8 bases spanning the gap. Germline V gene lookup returns CDR1 MGHRA and CDR2 YSYEKL. In DNA, the CDR3 is TGCGCCAGCAGCCAAGATAGTACCGCCTACAATGAGCAGTTCTTC. Amino acids: CASSQDSTAYNEQFF.